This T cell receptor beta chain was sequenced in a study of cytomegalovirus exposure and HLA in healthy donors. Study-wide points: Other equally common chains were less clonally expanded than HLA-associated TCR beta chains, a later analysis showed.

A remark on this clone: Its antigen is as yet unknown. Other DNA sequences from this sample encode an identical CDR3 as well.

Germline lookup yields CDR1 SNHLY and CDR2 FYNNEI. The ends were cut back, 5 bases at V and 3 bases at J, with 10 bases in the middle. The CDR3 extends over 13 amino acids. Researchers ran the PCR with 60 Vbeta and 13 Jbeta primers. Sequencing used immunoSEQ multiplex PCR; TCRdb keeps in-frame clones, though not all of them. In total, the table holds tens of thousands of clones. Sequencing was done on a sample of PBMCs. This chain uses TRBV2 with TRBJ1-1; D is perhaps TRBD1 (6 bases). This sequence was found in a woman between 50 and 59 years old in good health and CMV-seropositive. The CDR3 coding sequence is TGTGCCAGCAGTCGGCAGGGGTACACTGAAGCTTTCTTT. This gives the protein CASSRQGYTEAFF.